The text below deals with one T cell receptor (beta chain). As yet, its antigen is unknown. The germline V gene encodes CDR1 SQVTM and CDR2 ANQGSEA. V was cut by 1 base and J by 3 bases, with 14 bases left in between. This CDR3 has 15 residues. The sample originates from a study of OX40 agonist ivuxolimab in advanced cancers. Across the whole study: Hepatocellular carcinoma, melanoma, renal cell or head and neck cancer affected the dose-escalation patients. At approximately 83% male, the cohort had a mean age of 60 years, ranging from about 23 to 79. Findings and caveats of the study: CD4+ and CD8+ T cells in blood underwent clonal expansion by week 6 at 0.1 to 3.0 mg/kg. Individuals who were partial responders at 0.1-3.0 mg/kg had clonal expansion that ranked among the lowest.

Only in-frame clones appear in the TCRdb table, and some are missing; sequencing was by immunoSEQ multiplex PCR. Counted here are tens of thousands of clones, around four fifths occurring once; the ten biggest clones make up more than 1.5%. The specimen comprised CD4+ or CD8+ T cells sorted from blood, sampled in a trial of the OX40 agonist ivuxolimab. The chain joins TRBV29-1 to TRBJ2-3; D could derive from TRBD1 or TRBD2 (5 bases each). This TCR came from an adult with an advanced solid tumor such as melanoma, head and neck, liver or kidney cancer. The CDR3, as DNA: TGCAGCGTTGAAGTAAAACGGGGCAATACAGATACGCAGTATTTT. Translation: CSVEVKRGNTDTQYF.